This TCR beta chain was identified in a study of blood T cell repertoires in COVID-19. Study summary: Material from acute and convalescent COVID-19 was sourced from the United States, Italy and Spain. Sample material is recorded as cDNA or gDNA derived from T cells, B-cell-depleted T cells, or PBMCs.

In the authors' methods: Reference gene primer amplification gave nucleated cell count estimates. Sequencing used immunoSEQ multiplex PCR; TCRdb keeps in-frame clones, though not all of them. V, J and clone size reflect that table, while D and trimming were determined from the DNA. Of approximately 140,000 clones detected, around 85% appear once; the ten largest clones hold less than 3.5%. The germline V gene has CDR1 SQVTM and CDR2 ANQGSEA. Germline trimming cut 5 bases from V and 4 bases from J; bases unmatched to any gene: 10. The CDR3 contains 15 residues. The rearrangement uses TRBV29-1 and TRBJ1-1, with TRBD1 identical over 10 bases. The TCR originated in a man in his 70s with acute or convalescent COVID-19. Sequences were obtained from peripheral blood. The CDR3: CSVRSVGTGVTEAFF. CDR3 nucleotide sequence: TGCAGCGTTAGATCGGTCGGGACAGGGGTCACTGAAGCTTTCTTT.